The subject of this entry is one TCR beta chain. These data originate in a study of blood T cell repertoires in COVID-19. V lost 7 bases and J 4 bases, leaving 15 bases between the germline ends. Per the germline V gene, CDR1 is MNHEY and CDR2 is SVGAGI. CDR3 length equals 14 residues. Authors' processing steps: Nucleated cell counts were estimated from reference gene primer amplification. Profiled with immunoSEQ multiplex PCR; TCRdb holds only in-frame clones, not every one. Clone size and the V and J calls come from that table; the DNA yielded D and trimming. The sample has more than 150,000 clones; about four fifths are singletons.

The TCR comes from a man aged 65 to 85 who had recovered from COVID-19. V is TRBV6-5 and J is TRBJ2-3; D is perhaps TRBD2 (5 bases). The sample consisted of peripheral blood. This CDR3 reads CASTPPGGPDTQYF. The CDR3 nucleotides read TGTGCCAGCACGCCTCCCGGAGGACCAGATACGCAGTATTTT.